This T cell receptor beta chain was sequenced for a study of T cell repertoires in cytomegalovirus infection. Study-wide background: An indication of both CMV infection and matching HLA type came from public TCR beta signatures. General study points: What dominated the ex vivo response were HLA-C-restricted CMV-specific TCR beta clonotypes. Cumulative frequency of public TCR beta families picked out carriers of CMV plus the relevant HLA.

Concerning this clonotype: Its specificity is unknown.

J gave up 0 bases and V 8 bases, and 3 bases lay outside the gene matches. Germline values: CDR1 SNHLY, CDR2 FYNNEI. The CDR3 sequence is 14 residues long. TCRdb called the reads again in MiXCR, with one record for every CDR3 protein. This table has about 400,000 distinct CDR3 sequences, approximately 18% appearing once. The specimen was PBMCs. The chain links TRBV2 to TRBJ2-3, with 9 bases lining up with TRBD2. The sequence came from a human donor in good health (CMV status not recorded). Some clones in this sample may be carry-over from other donors' samples. The chain's CDR3 is CASGGRASTDTQYF. CDR3 DNA sequence: TGTGCCAGCGGCGGGAGGGCGAGCACAGATACGCAGTATTTT. The entire variable domain, with the rest obtained from reference TRBV2 and TRBJ2-3, is as follows: EPEVTQTPSHQVTQMGQEVILRCVPISNHLYFYWYRQILGQKVEFLVSFYNNEISEKSEIFDDQFSVERPDGSNFTLKIRSTKLEDSAMYFCASGGRASTDTQYFGPGTRLTVL.